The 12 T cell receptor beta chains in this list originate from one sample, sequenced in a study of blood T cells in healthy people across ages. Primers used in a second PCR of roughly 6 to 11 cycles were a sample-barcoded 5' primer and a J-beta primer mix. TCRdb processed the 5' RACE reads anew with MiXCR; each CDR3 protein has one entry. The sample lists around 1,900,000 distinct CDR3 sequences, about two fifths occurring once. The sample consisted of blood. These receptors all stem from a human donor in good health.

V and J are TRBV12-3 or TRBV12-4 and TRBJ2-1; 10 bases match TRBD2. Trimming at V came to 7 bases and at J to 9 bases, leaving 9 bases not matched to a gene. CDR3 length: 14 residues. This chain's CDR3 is CASNLSGGLGEQFF. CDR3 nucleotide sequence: TGTGCCAGCAACCTTAGCGGGGGGCTAGGTGAGCAGTTCTTC.

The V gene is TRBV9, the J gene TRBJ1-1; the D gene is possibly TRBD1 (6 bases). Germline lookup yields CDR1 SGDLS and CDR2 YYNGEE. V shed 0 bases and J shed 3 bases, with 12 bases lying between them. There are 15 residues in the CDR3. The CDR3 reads CASSVGGGWDTEAFF. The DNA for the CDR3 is TGTGCCAGCAGCGTAGGAGGGGGATGGGACACTGAAGCTTTCTTT.

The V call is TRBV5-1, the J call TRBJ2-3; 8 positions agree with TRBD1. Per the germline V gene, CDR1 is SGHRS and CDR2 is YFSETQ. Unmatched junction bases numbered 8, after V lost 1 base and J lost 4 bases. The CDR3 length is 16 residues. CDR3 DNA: TGCGCCAGCAGCTTGTCCGCCTCAGGGGGCCCAGATACGCAGTATTTT. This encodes CASSLSASGGPDTQYF.

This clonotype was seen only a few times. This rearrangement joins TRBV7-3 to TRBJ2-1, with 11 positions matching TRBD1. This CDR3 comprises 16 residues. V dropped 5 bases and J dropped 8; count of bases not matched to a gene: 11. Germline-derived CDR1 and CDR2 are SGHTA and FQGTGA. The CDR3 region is CASSPSGTGGFYEQFF. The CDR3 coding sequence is TGTGCCAGCAGCCCTTCCGGGACAGGGGGGTTCTATGAGCAGTTCTTC.

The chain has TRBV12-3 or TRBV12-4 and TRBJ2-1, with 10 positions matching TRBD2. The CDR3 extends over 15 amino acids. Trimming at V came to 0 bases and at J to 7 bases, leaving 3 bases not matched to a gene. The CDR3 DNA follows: TGTGCCAGCAGTTTAGCAGCGGGGGGGCATAATGAGCAGTTCTTC. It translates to CASSLAAGGHNEQFF.

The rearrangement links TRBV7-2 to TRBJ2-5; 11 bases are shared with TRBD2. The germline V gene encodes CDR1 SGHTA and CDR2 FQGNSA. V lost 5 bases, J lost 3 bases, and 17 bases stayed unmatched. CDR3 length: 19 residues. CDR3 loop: CASSMTSGAIMGIKETQYF. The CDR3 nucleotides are TGTGCCAGCAGCATGACTAGCGGGGCTATCATGGGTATAAAAGAGACCCAGTACTTC.

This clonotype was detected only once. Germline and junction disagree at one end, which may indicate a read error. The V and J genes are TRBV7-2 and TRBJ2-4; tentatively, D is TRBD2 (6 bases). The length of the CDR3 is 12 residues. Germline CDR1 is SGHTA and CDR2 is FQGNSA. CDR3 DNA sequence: TGTGCCAGCAGCTTAGGGGGGGTCATTCTGTACTTC. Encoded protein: CASSLGGVILYF.

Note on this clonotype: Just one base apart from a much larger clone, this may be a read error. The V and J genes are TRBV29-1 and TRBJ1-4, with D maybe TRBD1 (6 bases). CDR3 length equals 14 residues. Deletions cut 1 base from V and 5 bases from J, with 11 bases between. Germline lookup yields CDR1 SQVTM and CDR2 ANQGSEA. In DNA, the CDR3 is TGCAGCGTTGAAGGTGACAGGAGAAATGAAAAACTGTTTTTT. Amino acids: CSVEGDRRNEKLFF.

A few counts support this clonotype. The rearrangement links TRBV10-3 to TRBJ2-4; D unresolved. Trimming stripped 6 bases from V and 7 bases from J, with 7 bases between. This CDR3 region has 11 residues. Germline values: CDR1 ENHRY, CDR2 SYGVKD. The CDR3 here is CAISVSNIQYF. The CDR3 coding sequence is TGTGCCATCAGCGTTAGTAACATTCAGTACTTC.

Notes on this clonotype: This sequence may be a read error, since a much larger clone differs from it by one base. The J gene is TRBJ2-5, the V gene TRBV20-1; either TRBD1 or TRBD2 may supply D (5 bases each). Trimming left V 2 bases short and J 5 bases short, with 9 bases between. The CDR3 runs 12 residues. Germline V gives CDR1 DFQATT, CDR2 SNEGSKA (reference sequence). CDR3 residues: CSARPGAETQYF. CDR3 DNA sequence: TGCAGTGCTAGACCCGGGGCGGAGACCCAGTACTTC.

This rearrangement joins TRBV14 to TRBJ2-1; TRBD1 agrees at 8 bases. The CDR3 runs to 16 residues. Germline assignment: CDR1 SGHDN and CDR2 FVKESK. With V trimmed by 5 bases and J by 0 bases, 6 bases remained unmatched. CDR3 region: CASSADRDDSYNEQFF. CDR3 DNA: TGTGCCAGCAGCGCGGACAGGGACGACTCCTACAATGAGCAGTTCTTC.

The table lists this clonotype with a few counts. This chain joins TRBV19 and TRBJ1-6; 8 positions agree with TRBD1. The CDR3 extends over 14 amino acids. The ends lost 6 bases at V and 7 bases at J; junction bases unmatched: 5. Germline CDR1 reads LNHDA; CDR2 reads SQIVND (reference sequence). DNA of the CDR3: TGTGCCAGTAGGACTCAGGGGGCGAATTCACCCCTCCACTTT. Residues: CASRTQGANSPLHF. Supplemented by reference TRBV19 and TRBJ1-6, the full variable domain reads DGGITQSPKYLFRKEGQNVTLSCEQNLNHDAMYWYRQDPGQGLRLIYYSQIVNDFQKGDIAEGYSVSREKKESFPLTVTSAQKNPTAFYLCASRTQGANSPLHFGNGTRLTVT.